The clone carrying this TCR beta chain came up many times. This specimen comes from a study of blood T cells in healthy people across ages. In the study overall: Template switching picked up about one barcoded beta molecule for each two T cells.

This CDR3 contains 15 residues. Trimming shortened V by 5 bases and J by 0 bases, and 14 bases separated the two germline ends. Germline assignment: CDR1 SGHVS and CDR2 FNYEAQ. A second PCR, run for about 6 to 11 cycles, used a sample-barcoded 5' primer plus a J-beta primer mix. TCRdb redid the calling of the 5' RACE reads with MiXCR, one entry per CDR3 protein. The table has some 750,000 distinct CDR3 sequences, about a fifth seen once. Russia was home to the donors, healthy Caucasian individuals aged roughly 6 to 90. The sequenced material came from blood. The rearrangement links TRBV7-6 to TRBJ2-7, with D perhaps TRBD1 or TRBD2 (5 bases each). The source of this sequence is an older man in good health. The CDR3 loop reads CASSIGATSSYEQYF. DNA for the CDR3: TGTGCCAGCAGCATCGGGGCGACGAGCTCCTACGAGCAGTACTTC.